This T cell receptor (beta chain) came from a study of CD8 T cells in ankylosing spondylitis. Broader study findings: Blood of patients with ankylosing spondylitis appeared to be characterized by a TCR beta motif of eight or nine highly homologous variants.

This clonotype was counted between two and nine times. Its antigen is not known. CDR3 length: 15 amino acids. V shed 3 bases and J shed 0 bases, with 12 bases lying between them. Quantitative molecular-barcoded 5'-RACE generated the TCR beta libraries. TCRdb redid the calling of the 5' RACE reads with MiXCR, one entry per CDR3 protein. Here the sample spans around 340,000 distinct CDR3 sequences, roughly 15% being singletons. The receptor was isolated from a male donor with ankylosing spondylitis or in good health (not recorded which). The chain joins TRBV12-3 or TRBV12-4 to TRBJ2-7; D is uncertain. Input material: blood, either unsorted or a sorted T cell fraction (not recorded which). The CDR3 DNA reads TGTGCCAGCAGTTTCCGGAGAGAACGCTCCTACGAGCAGTACTTC. This encodes CASSFRRERSYEQYF.